The present entry profiles one TCR beta chain with its context. Its antigen remains unidentified. The data are from a study of blood T cells in healthy people across ages. Whole-study results and caveats: Samples with more naive T cells showed higher observed beta diversity.

The CDR3 totals 16 residues. The V end was cut by 2 bases, the J end by 0 bases, with 11 bases between. CDR1 is SNHLY and CDR2 is FYNNEI in the germline V gene. Each donor was a healthy Caucasian individual from Russia, aged roughly 6 to 95. Every sample gave at least 5.5 micrograms of total RNA when it was extracted. Then a second PCR, running about 6 to 12 cycles, was carried out with a sample-barcoded 5' primer and a J-beta primer mix. TCRdb used MiXCR to reprocess the 5' RACE reads, holding one entry per CDR3 protein. The data contain 600,000 to 900,000 distinct CDR3 sequences, around 25% of them singletons. These data also featured in a second study, about T cells of mothers and their children. Turning to that study: Thymic selection molds TCR recombination output in a comparable way in related and unrelated pairs.

J is TRBJ2-4 and V is TRBV2; unclear D gene. This TCR came from a boy aged 10-17 years in good health. The material sequenced was blood. The CDR3 is CASSELKDLAKNIQYF. The CDR3 region has the DNA TGTGCCAGCAGTGAACTCAAGGACCTAGCCAAAAACATTCAGTACTTC. Full variable domain (missing parts from reference TRBV2 and TRBJ2-4): EPEVTQTPSHQVTQMGQEVILRCVPISNHLYFYWYRQILGQKVEFLVSFYNNEISEKSEIFDDQFSVERPDGSNFTLKIRSTKLEDSAMYFCASSELKDLAKNIQYFGAGTRLSVL.